This TCR beta chain originates from a study of T-cell memory formation after mild COVID-19. MiXCR, run by TCRdb on the 5' RACE reads, gives a single entry per CDR3 protein. The repertoire includes about 170,000 distinct CDR3 sequences, under 15% of them detected once, and 3% to 4% sits in the top ten. This clonotype was counted at least ten times. Germline loops: CDR1 MNHNS, CDR2 SASEGT. V lost 1 base to trimming and J lost 8 bases; unmatched junction nucleotides: 5. The CDR3 runs 15 residues. V usage is TRBV6-1 and J usage is TRBJ2-1; 10 nucleotides agree with TRBD2. The TCR was taken from a man between 18 and 29 years old who had mild COVID-19 (a few samples of this study predate the infection). Cell type and time point are not known. Sequencing was done on a sample of PBMCs or a T cell subset sorted from them (not recorded which). The CDR3 protein is CASSEESGLADEQFF. The CDR3 bases are TGTGCCAGCAGTGAAGAGAGCGGACTAGCGGATGAGCAGTTCTTC.